The rows below give T cell receptor beta chains drawn from one sample of a study of TIL therapy for anti-PD-1-resistant metastatic lung cancer. Some clones are missing from TCRdb's copy, which holds only in-frame ones; the method was immunoSEQ multiplex PCR. There are some 43,000 clones in the sample; approximately 79% occur only once, and roughly 16% lies in the top ten. The sequencing used blood, collected at baseline. The receptors shown here come from a man aged 65 to 79 with non-small cell lung cancer. Both conserved end residues are part of each CDR3. D genes are given only for firm matches. Only part of the rows carry a size: once, few, many, or a class if the clone is expanded.

size | J | D | V | CDR3 | DNA
. | TRBJ2-3 | . | TRBV2 | CASSAQWKITDTQYF | TGTGCCAGCAGTGCCCAATGGAAAATCACAGATACGCAGTATTTT
. | TRBJ2-3 | TRBD1 | TRBV4-1 | CASSQSSGGAGADTQYF | TGCGCCAGCAGCCAATCCTCAGGGGGCGCTGGGGCAGATACGCAGTATTTT
. | TRBJ2-7 | TRBD1 | TRBV29-1 | CSVEDRGTYEQYF | TGCAGCGTTGAGGACAGGGGAACCTACGAGCAGTACTTC
few | TRBJ2-1 | TRBD2 | TRBV11-2 | CASSTTSGRNEQFF | TGTGCCAGCAGCACGACTAGCGGGAGAAATGAGCAGTTCTTC
. | TRBJ2-7 | . | TRBV18 | CASSPQRGTGPTDEQYF | TGTGCCAGCTCACCACAGCGAGGAACGGGGCCGACGGACGAGCAGTACTTC
. | TRBJ2-7 | TRBD2 | TRBV7-9 | CASSFIFGLAGVDEQYF | TGTGCCAGCAGCTTTATTTTTGGACTAGCGGGAGTCGACGAGCAGTACTTC
. | TRBJ2-2 | . | TRBV9 | CASSVAGELFF | TGTGCCAGCAGCGTAGCCGGGGAGCTGTTTTTT
. | TRBJ2-2 | . | TRBV19 | CASSSTQAPGELFF | TGTGCCAGTAGTTCTACCCAGGCTCCCGGGGAGCTGTTTTTT
. | TRBJ2-7 | . | TRBV7-2 | CASTLGRDSLSYEQYF | TGTGCCAGCACCCTAGGGCGGGACTCCCTCTCCTACGAGCAGTACTTC
. | TRBJ2-1 | TRBD2 | TRBV9 | CASSAGLAGGRLDEQFF | TGTGCCAGCAGCGCTGGACTTGCTGGCGGGAGGCTCGATGAGCAGTTCTTC
. | TRBJ2-1 | . | TRBV6-1 | CASSQVQSSYNEQFF | TGTGCCAGCAGCCAGGTGCAGAGCTCCTACAATGAGCAGTTCTTC
. | TRBJ1-2 | . | TRBV5-5 | CASSLDGQAYYTF | TGTGCCAGCAGCTTGGATGGTCAGGCTTACTACACCTTC
. | TRBJ2-3 | TRBD1 | TRBV30 | CAWSDRGRSDTQYF | TGTGCCTGGAGTGACAGGGGGCGCTCAGATACGCAGTATTTT
. | TRBJ2-3 | . | TRBV5-1 | CASSLEQAGDTQYF | TGCGCCAGCAGCTTGGAGCAGGCGGGAGATACGCAGTATTTT
once | TRBJ2-2 | TRBD1 | TRBV4-1 | CASSLRQGSSGELFF | TGCGCCAGCAGCCTTAGACAGGGGTCAAGCGGGGAGCTGTTTTTT
. | TRBJ2-5 | TRBD1 | TRBV6-5 | CASSRDRKETQYF | TGTGCCAGCAGCCGGGACAGAAAAGAGACCCAGTACTTC
. | TRBJ2-1 | TRBD1 | TRBV19 | CASSSDRGFDEQFF | TGTGCCAGTTCCTCGGACAGGGGGTTTGATGAGCAGTTCTTC
. | TRBJ1-1 | . | TRBV15 | CATSRGGRAPNTEAFF | TGTGCCACCAGCAGAGGTGGCAGGGCGCCGAACACTGAAGCTTTCTTT
. | TRBJ2-7 | TRBD2 | TRBV7-7 | CASSQREGNYEQYF | TGTGCTAGCAGTCAGCGGGAGGGAAACTACGAGCAGTACTTC
. | TRBJ1-4 | TRBD1 | TRBV6-1 | CASSPSRGREKLFF | TGTGCCAGCAGTCCCTCGAGGGGGCGTGAAAAACTGTTTTTT
few | TRBJ2-7 | . | TRBV7-9 | CASSLGGLSSYEQYF | TGTGCCAGCAGCTTAGGCGGTTTGAGCTCCTACGAGCAGTACTTC
. | TRBJ2-5 | . | TRBV28 | CASSIPRGTPQETQYF | TGTGCCAGCAGTATACCCCGGGGCACCCCCCAAGAGACCCAGTACTTC
. | TRBJ2-1 | . | TRBV27 | CASSLREIGNEQFF | TGTGCCAGCAGTTTAAGGGAGATTGGCAATGAGCAGTTCTTC
once | TRBJ2-6 | . | TRBV5-1 | CASSSSGDYGANVLTF | TGCGCCAGCAGCTCTTCAGGGGATTATGGGGCCAACGTCCTGACTTTC
. | TRBJ1-1 | TRBD1 | TRBV6-5 | CASSYSRQGRTEAFF | TGTGCCAGCAGTTACTCGAGACAGGGAAGAACTGAAGCTTTCTTT
. | TRBJ2-1 | TRBD2 | TRBV7-6 | CASSLAGGGFYNEQFF | TGTGCCAGCAGCTTAGCCGGGGGGGGTTTTTACAATGAGCAGTTCTTC
few | TRBJ2-7 | TRBD2 | TRBV4-2 | CASSQGSTGLAGIREQYF | TGTGCCAGCAGCCAAGGGTCAACGGGACTAGCGGGAATTAGGGAGCAGTACTTC
. | TRBJ2-7 | . | TRBV7-9 | CASSLEGLRPSEQYF | TGTGCCAGCAGCTTAGAGGGACTGCGCCCCTCCGAGCAGTACTTC
. | TRBJ1-5 | . | TRBV5-1 | CASSLSGNSNQPQHF | TGCGCCAGCAGCTTATCAGGTAATAGCAATCAGCCCCAGCATTTT
. | TRBJ2-5 | . | TRBV19 | CASSNTYQETQYF | TGTGCCAGTTCGAATACGTACCAAGAGACCCAGTACTTC
. | TRBJ2-1 | . | TRBV10-3 | CAISPGEEQFF | TGTGCCATCAGTCCAGGGGAAGAGCAGTTCTTC
few | TRBJ2-7 | TRBD1 | TRBV10-3 | CAISETGGTYEQYF | TGTGCCATCAGTGAGACAGGGGGCACCTACGAGCAGTACTTC
. | TRBJ1-1 | . | TRBV2 | CASTFGVTEAFF | TGTGCCAGCACCTTCGGGGTCACTGAAGCTTTCTTT
. | TRBJ2-3 | . | TRBV7-3 | CASSPGEALSTDTQYF | TGTGCCAGCAGCCCGGGGGAGGCGCTGAGCACAGATACGCAGTATTTT
. | TRBJ2-1 | . | TRBV11-2 | CASKHRRAGEQFF | TGTGCCAGCAAACATCGGAGGGCGGGAGAGCAGTTCTTC
. | TRBJ2-5 | TRBD1 | TRBV2 | CASSVLTGTEQETQYF | TGTGCCAGCAGTGTTTTGACCGGGACAGAGCAAGAGACCCAGTACTTC
. | TRBJ2-5 | TRBD1 | TRBV27 | CASGTGGGETQYF | TGTGCCAGCGGGACAGGGGGGGGAGAGACCCAGTACTTC
. | TRBJ2-7 | . | TRBV27 | CASSLSAGATYEQYF | TGTGCCAGCAGTTTATCGGCGGGTGCCACCTACGAGCAGTACTTC
. | TRBJ2-6 | TRBD2 | TRBV18 | CASAEGRAPSGANVLTF | TGTGCCAGCGCAGAGGGGAGGGCTCCCTCTGGGGCCAACGTCCTGACTTTC
. | TRBJ2-3 | TRBD2 | TRBV5-1 | CASSLESLGSGRSQYF | TGCGCCAGCAGCTTGGAGTCCCTGGGTAGCGGGAGGTCGCAGTATTTT
. | TRBJ2-7 | . | TRBV9 | CASSGTDYEQYF | TGTGCCAGCAGCGGTACAGATTACGAGCAGTACTTC
. | TRBJ1-4 | . | TRBV9 | CASSRQDNEKLFF | TGTGCCAGCAGTAGGCAAGATAATGAAAAACTGTTTTTT
. | TRBJ2-1 | . | TRBV6-6 | CASSGGGQNYNEQFF | TGTGCCAGCAGTGGGGGGGGACAGAACTACAATGAGCAGTTCTTC
. | TRBJ2-1 | TRBD1 | TRBV7-3 | CASSQGQMSYNEQFF | TGTGCCAGCAGTCAGGGACAGATGTCCTACAATGAGCAGTTCTTC
. | TRBJ2-7 | . | TRBV6-5 | CASSYGLESYEQYF | TGTGCCAGCAGTTACGGGCTAGAATCATACGAGCAGTACTTC
. | TRBJ2-3 | . | TRBV7-2 | CASSPIRDFLSTDTQYF | TGTGCCAGCAGCCCCATCCGGGACTTCCTGTCCACAGATACGCAGTATTTT
. | TRBJ2-1 | TRBD2 | TRBV5-1 | CASSLGTSGSYNEQFF | TGCGCCAGCAGCTTGGGAACTAGCGGGAGCTACAATGAGCAGTTCTTC
. | TRBJ1-2 | . | TRBV28 | CASSSLRIPGGYTF | TGTGCCAGCAGTTCCTTAAGGATTCCTGGTGGCTACACCTTC
. | TRBJ2-5 | . | TRBV29-1 | CSVEGRGVETQYF | TGCAGCGTTGAAGGAAGGGGGGTTGAGACCCAGTACTTC
. | TRBJ1-5 | . | TRBV6-5 | CASSYGGGNQPQHF | TGTGCCAGCAGTTACGGGGGTGGAAATCAGCCCCAGCATTTT
. | TRBJ2-7 | . | TRBV6-6 | CASSYGLESYEQYF | TGTGCCAGCAGTTACGGGCTAGAATCATACGAGCAGTACTTC
. | TRBJ2-7 | . | TRBV5-8 | CASRGRGASHEQYF | TGTGCCAGCAGGGGCAGGGGCGCGAGTCACGAGCAGTACTTC
many | TRBJ2-7 | . | TRBV13 | CASSLGQSAYEQYF | TGTGCCAGCAGCCTTGGACAGTCCGCGTACGAGCAGTACTTC
. | TRBJ2-3 | . | TRBV29-1 | CSWREGISTDTQYF | TGCAGCTGGCGAGAGGGAATAAGCACAGATACGCAGTATTTT
. | TRBJ1-5 | . | TRBV14 | CASSQGGVGQPQHF | TGTGCCAGCAGCCAAGGGGGGGTGGGGCAGCCCCAGCATTTT
. | TRBJ2-3 | TRBD2 | TRBV6-5 | CASSGGGDTQYF | TGTGCCAGCTCGGGCGGGGGGGATACGCAGTATTTT
. | TRBJ1-5 | TRBD1 | TRBV28 | CASRAATGILSQPQHF | TGTGCCAGCAGGGCCGCGACAGGGATTTTAAGTCAGCCCCAGCATTTT
. | TRBJ2-1 | . | TRBV25-1 | CASSSLSGSTYNEQFF | TGTGCCAGCAGTTCCCTTAGCGGCAGCACCTACAATGAGCAGTTCTTC